This entry describes one T cell receptor beta chain. Trimming removed 3 bases from V and 4 bases from J; junction bases left unmatched: 24. Germline lookup yields CDR1 ENHRY and CDR2 SYGVKD. The CDR3 consists of 20 residues. Profiling relied on immunoSEQ multiplex PCR, and the TCRdb table lists in-frame clones only, not all of them. The sample holds 13,000 to 15,000 clones, roughly 70% seen once. This specimen belongs to a study of T cells after somatic rescue of genetic block. The source of this sequence is a man between 18 and 29 years old. The J gene is TRBJ2-7, the V gene TRBV10-3; 7 nucleotides line up with TRBD1. The sample comprised peripheral blood mononuclear cells (PBMCs). The CDR3 loop is CAISEMGGAPVRGTLYEQYF. CDR3 coding DNA: TGTGCCATCAGTGAAATGGGCGGCGCTCCAGTCAGGGGGACCTTATACGAGCAGTACTTC.